Listed here are 19 T cell receptor beta chains from one sample, sequenced in a study of cytotoxic CD8 clonotypes in ibrutinib-treated CLL (dated by TCRdb to about 2021). Library creation used the immunoSEQ multiplex PCR assay. In its TCRdb copy, this immuneACCESS table keeps in-frame sequences only and misses some clones. Where compared with another copy, unresolved V genes explain less than half of these, and the others have no known cause. The sample data list roughly 220,000 clones, and around 70% of these were observed just once. The ten biggest clones cover roughly 5.9% of the sample. Reading the label with the study, this specimen's time point is: about a year on ibrutinib. Sequencing was performed on PBMCs, taken after 12 months of ibrutinib treatment. Source of these receptors: a human donor with chronic lymphocytic leukemia.

The V and J genes are TRBV30 and TRBJ2-7, with D tentatively TRBD2 (6 bases). The CDR3 length is 12 residues. Trimming took 4 bases from V and 5 from J, leaving 12 bases between them. The germline gives CDR1 GTSNPN, CDR2 SVGIG (reference sequence). The DNA of the CDR3 is TGTGCCTGGATGGAGGGATCCCACGAGCAGTACTTC. Residues: CAWMEGSHEQYF.

The chain links TRBV6-5 to TRBJ2-7, with D possibly matching TRBD1 (6 bases). Germline CDR1 MNHEY, CDR2 SVGAGI. Trimming cost V 6 bases and J 0 bases, with 15 bases left between them. The CDR3 runs 15 residues. The CDR3 sequence is CASSSGGQNSYEQYF. The CDR3 bases are TGTGCCAGCAGCTCGGGCGGACAGAACTCCTACGAGCAGTACTTC.

The chain links TRBV28 to TRBJ2-5, with 7 nucleotides matching TRBD1. The CDR3 length is 13 residues. The trim removed 6 bases at V and 3 bases at J, leaving 4 bases unmatched. The germline gives CDR1 MDHEN, CDR2 SYDVKM. The CDR3 region is CASRQGGEETQYF. The CDR3 DNA reads TGTGCCAGCAGACAAGGGGGCGAAGAGACCCAGTACTTC.

The gene calls are TRBV30 and TRBJ1-5, with 8 bases lining up with TRBD1. From germline, CDR1 is GTSNPN and CDR2 SVGIG (reference sequence). CDR3 size: 12 residues. V lost 7 bases to trimming and J lost 9 bases; unmatched junction nucleotides: 8. CDR3 protein: CASGQGAGPQHF. In nucleotides, the CDR3 is TGTGCCTCCGGACAGGGCGCAGGGCCCCAGCATTTT.

The chain couples TRBV30 to TRBJ1-2; D call uncertain. The germline CDR1 and CDR2 sequences are GTSNPN and SVGIG (reference sequence). Trimming took 4 bases from V and 6 from J, leaving 21 bases between them. The CDR3 runs 15 residues. CDR3 sequence: CAWTIWGGFWDGYTF. CDR3 sequence (DNA): TGTGCCTGGACCATATGGGGAGGGTTTTGGGATGGCTACACCTTC.

The chain recombines TRBV5-1 with TRBJ2-3, with 7 bases lining up with TRBD1. CDR1 is SGHRS, CDR2 YFSETQ, per germline. Trimming took 0 bases from V and 7 from J; bases not matched to a gene: 11. This CDR3 is built from 16 residues. CDR3 nucleotide sequence: TGCGCCAGCAGCTTGGAAGGGGGCTCGGGTGTAAATACGCAGTATTTT. Its protein product is CASSLEGGSGVNTQYF.

The chain links TRBV5-1 to TRBJ2-7, with TRBD2 matching 12 bases. The CDR3 length is 18 residues. Germline CDR1 reads SGHRS; CDR2 reads YFSETQ. Trimming at V came to 1 base and at J to 2 bases, leaving 10 bases not matched to a gene. CDR3: CASSLQGRTSGKAYEQYF. Here the CDR3 DNA reads TGCGCCAGCAGCTTGCAAGGACGGACTAGCGGGAAGGCCTACGAGCAGTACTTC. The whole variable domain, filled in from reference TRBV5-1 and TRBJ2-7, reads KAGVTQTPRYLIKTRGQQVTLSCSPISGHRSVSWYQQTPGQGLQFLFEYFSETQRNKGNFPGRFSGRQFSNSRSEMNVSTLELGDSALYLCASSLQGRTSGKAYEQYFGPGTRLTVT.

This clone was seen more than once but under ten times. The chain employs TRBV28 and TRBJ2-7; D is unresolved. The CDR3 has 14 amino acids. The V gene's germline CDR1 is MDHEN and CDR2 SYDVKM. The ends were cut back, 3 bases at V and 0 bases at J, with 9 bases in the middle. The CDR3 DNA is TGTGCCAGCAGTTTGACCAGTGTCTCCTACGAGCAGTACTTC. This encodes CASSLTSVSYEQYF.

This chain links TRBV4-3 with TRBJ2-3; 11 nucleotides match TRBD2. Trimming at V came to 3 bases and at J to 4 bases, leaving 9 bases not matched to a gene. Germline CDR1 is LGHNA and CDR2 is YSLEER. This CDR3 region has 17 residues. The CDR3 loop is CASSQGLLAGEPDTQYF. For the CDR3, the DNA is TGCGCCAGCAGCCAGGGATTACTAGCGGGAGAACCAGATACGCAGTATTTT.

This chain uses TRBV18 with TRBJ1-1; tentative D call: TRBD1 (5 bases). CDR1 KGHSH and CDR2 LQKENI come from the germline V gene. V was cut by 2 bases and J by 1 base, with 14 bases left in between. The CDR3 spans 16 residues. Here the CDR3 reads CASSPSRPGTNTEAFF. DNA of the CDR3: TGTGCCAGCTCACCATCCCGTCCGGGGACGAACACTGAAGCTTTCTTT.

This clone was found a few times. The J gene is TRBJ2-2, the V gene TRBV27; TRBD2 might be the D (6 bases). Germline assignment: CDR1 MNHEY and CDR2 SMNVEV (reference sequence). The CDR3 consists of 13 residues. Trimming took 10 bases from V and 5 from J, leaving 14 bases between them. The CDR3 DNA reads TGTGCCACCCGGTGGGGGACTACCGGGGAGCTGTTTTTT. This encodes CATRWGTTGELFF.

The chain carries TRBV10-3 and TRBJ1-5; 7 positions match TRBD1. Germline CDR1 is ENHRY and CDR2 is SYGVKD. CDR3 size: 14 residues. V shed 7 bases and J 0 bases; nucleotides not matched to a gene: 3. DNA of the CDR3: TGTGCCATCACACGGGACAGTAGCAATCAGCCCCAGCATTTT. This sequence encodes CAITRDSSNQPQHF.

The chain couples TRBV28 to TRBJ2-7; possibly TRBD1 for D (5 bases). The CDR3 length is 15 residues. CDR1 MDHEN and CDR2 SYDVKM come from the germline V gene. V was shortened by 8 bases and J by 5 bases, with 22 bases between the two germline ends. DNA for the CDR3: TGTGCCAGCCAATCCTTAGGGCAGGGCCGAAACGAGCAGTACTTC. It specifies CASQSLGQGRNEQYF.

This chain joins TRBV5-1 and TRBJ2-5; 9 positions agree with TRBD1. The V gene end was trimmed by 6 bases and the J gene end by 2 bases; junction bases not matched to a gene: 8. CDR1 and CDR2 (germline): SGHRS, YFSETQ. The CDR3 runs 15 residues. In DNA form, the CDR3 reads TGCGCCAGCAAAAGCGGGACAGGGATTCAAGAGACCCAGTACTTC. Amino acid sequence: CASKSGTGIQETQYF.

This clone was counted many times. The genes are TRBV19 and TRBJ1-5, with D unresolved. Germline CDR1 LNHDA, CDR2 SQIVND (reference sequence). This CDR3 spans 13 amino acids. Between the trimmed V and J ends, which lost 3 bases and 5 bases, there was a span of 8 bases. CDR3 sequence: CASSIGRDQPQHF. The CDR3 DNA is TGTGCCAGTAGTATCGGGAGGGATCAGCCCCAGCATTTT.

The chain has TRBV6-6 and TRBJ1-3; a possible D gene is TRBD1 (5 bases). Germline assignment: CDR1 MNHNY and CDR2 SVGAGI (reference sequence). V was trimmed by 2 bases and J by 0 bases, leaving 11 bases between them. The CDR3 runs to 16 residues. The CDR3 protein is CASSYGPRASGNTIYF. CDR3 bases: TGTGCCAGCAGTTACGGGCCCAGGGCCTCTGGAAACACCATATATTTT.

The chain carries TRBV19 and TRBJ1-1, with TRBD1 matching 8 bases. J was trimmed by 0 bases and V by 3 bases; bases with no gene match: 0. Germline CDR1 is LNHDA and CDR2 is SQIVND (reference sequence). The CDR3 is made up of 14 amino acids. CDR3 bases: TGTGCCAGTAGTATGGACAGGGTGAACACTGAAGCTTTCTTT. It codes for CASSMDRVNTEAFF.

The chain links TRBV5-1 to TRBJ2-5; either TRBD1 or TRBD2 may supply D (6 bases each). V was pared by 5 bases and J by 5 bases, with 19 bases between. The germline CDR1 and CDR2 sequences are SGHRS and YFSETQ. The CDR3 sequence is 15 residues long. The CDR3 sequence: CASRRGAPILETQYF. In DNA, the CDR3 is TGCGCCAGCAGGAGGGGGGCCCCAATTCTGGAGACCCAGTACTTC.

This chain connects TRBV9 to TRBJ1-1; D not resolved. Per the germline V gene, CDR1 is SGDLS and CDR2 is YYNGEE. The CDR3 length is 13 residues. Trimming took 4 bases from V and 7 from J, leaving 14 bases between them. The CDR3 DNA reads TGTGCCAGCAGCCCAACACTGGCGGGTGAAGCTTTCTTT. Its protein product is CASSPTLAGEAFF. Full variable domain (rest looked up from reference TRBV9 and TRBJ1-1): DSGVTQTPKHLITATGQRVTLRCSPRSGDLSVYWYQQSLDQGLQFLIQYYNGEERAKGNILERFSAQQFPDLHSELNLSSLELGDSALYFCASSPTLAGEAFFGQGTRLTVV.